This TCR beta chain derives from a study of blood T cell repertoires in COVID-19. Study-level information: The study drew acute and convalescent COVID-19 samples from the United States, Italy and Spain.

The V segment lost 4 bases and the J segment 6 bases; nucleotides outside the gene matches: 8. The germline CDR1 and CDR2 sequences are LGHNA and YSLEER. The CDR3 length is 15 residues. Using immunoSEQ multiplex PCR, the repertoire was profiled, and TCRdb retains in-frame clones only, with some absent. The table lists about 120,000 clones, about nine tenths of them singletons. This receptor was obtained from a human donor with active COVID-19. The donor label of this sample is uncertain. The V and J genes are TRBV4-3 and TRBJ2-7; 11 bases are shared with TRBD1. The material sequenced was peripheral blood. CDR3 sequence (DNA): TGCGCCAGCAGCCCCTACGGGACAGGGGGAGGCGAGCAGTACTTC. Amino acids: CASSPYGTGGGEQYF.